Each of the 22 T cell receptor beta chains below was sequenced from the same sample in a study of PD-1 blockade in classical Hodgkin lymphoma. Data came from immunoSEQ multiplex PCR; TCRdb stores just in-frame clones and leaves some out. The data contain roughly 100,000 clones, 85% to 90% of them singletons. All trial patients relapsed after autologous stem cell transplantation. Sequenced here: peripheral blood mononuclear cells (PBMCs), sampled before the second cycle of nivolumab. The receptors were sampled from a human donor with classical Hodgkin lymphoma.

The genes are TRBV10-3 and TRBJ1-6; no clear D gene. The CDR3 contains 16 residues. V was shortened by 6 bases and J by 7 bases, with 19 bases between the two germline ends. The germline gives CDR1 ENHRY, CDR2 SYGVKD. DNA for the CDR3: TGTGCCATCAGAGAAAATCTGCCCGTCTCAAATTCACCCCTCCACTTT. Protein sequence: CAIRENLPVSNSPLHF.

This clone was picked up a small number of times. The rearrangement joins TRBV6-5 to TRBJ1-6, with 7 bases lining up with TRBD1. The CDR3 is 13 amino acids. The germline V gene encodes CDR1 MNHEY and CDR2 SVGAGI. V shed 9 bases, J shed 10 bases, and the junction held 9 bases outside the gene matches. CDR3 sequence (DNA): TGTGCCAGTTCACAGGGGCCCATCTCACCCCTCCACTTT. Protein product: CASSQGPISPLHF.

This chain joins TRBV28 and TRBJ2-1, with TRBD1 as a possible D gene (6 bases). The CDR3 covers 14 residues. Germline assignment: CDR1 MDHEN and CDR2 SYDVKM. V was clipped by 4 bases and J by 7 bases, with 14 bases between them. As DNA, the CDR3 is TGTGCCAGCAGTTCATTCGGCAGGGGTAATGAGCAGTTCTTC. It specifies CASSSFGRGNEQFF.

The chain is built from TRBV4-2 and TRBJ2-6; D might be TRBD1 (6 bases). The CDR3 spans 19 residues. The germline V gene encodes CDR1 LGHNA and CDR2 YNFKEQ. V was trimmed by 0 bases and J by 0 bases, leaving 15 bases between them. CDR3 protein: CASSQDRGLLHSGANVLTF. The CDR3 coding sequence is TGTGCCAGCAGCCAAGACAGGGGTCTACTCCACTCTGGGGCCAACGTCCTGACTTTC.

The chain carries TRBV7-9 and TRBJ2-3; D not certain. V lost 3 bases and J 0 bases, leaving 1 base between the germline ends. Germline-derived CDR1 and CDR2 are SEHNR and FQNEAQ (reference sequence). This CDR3 comprises 12 residues. The DNA of the CDR3 is TGTGCCAGCAGCTTGAGCACAGATACGCAGTATTTT. It codes for CASSLSTDTQYF.

The chain employs TRBV5-1 and TRBJ2-5; 11 bases are shared with TRBD2. V shed 4 bases and J 5 bases; nucleotides not matched to a gene: 7. CDR1 is SGHRS and CDR2 is YFSETQ in the germline V gene. This CDR3 spans 15 amino acids. The CDR3 DNA reads TGCGCCAGCAGCGGATCTAGCGGGGGGAGGGAGACCCAGTACTTC. Amino acids: CASSGSSGGRETQYF.

This chain uses TRBV6-1 with TRBJ1-2; TRBD1 is a possible D gene (5 bases). Trimming took 3 bases from V and 4 from J, leaving 15 bases between them. Germline V CDR1 and CDR2: MNHNS, SASEGT. CDR3 length equals 15 residues. CDR3 sequence reads: CASSESYGQGYGYTF. In DNA form, the CDR3 reads TGTGCCAGCAGTGAGTCCTATGGGCAGGGCTATGGCTACACCTTC.

Note on this clone: A read error is likely, as this CDR3 ends without the conserved phenylalanine or tryptophan. The DNA is left out, because the CDR3 cannot be placed on it with certainty; the CDR3 is given as TCRdb lists it. V and J are TRBV21-1 and TRBJ1-2; TRBD1, the table's D call, lacks a check against the DNA. TRBV21-1 represents a pseudogene. The CDR3 spans 8 residues, counting both ends. CDR3 loop: CASSKVHD.

The rearrangement links TRBV18 to TRBJ2-5; D ambiguous. The CDR3 extends over 12 amino acids. Germline values: CDR1 KGHSH, CDR2 LQKENI. Trimming removed 0 bases from V and 4 bases from J, with 3 bases in between. In DNA form, the CDR3 reads TGTGCCAGCTCACCACCGATAGAGACCCAGTACTTC. Translated: CASSPPIETQYF.

This clone has only a few counts. The rearrangement joins TRBV7-3 to TRBJ2-1; 9 nucleotides align to TRBD2. This CDR3 region has 15 residues. V trimming: 5 bases; J trimming: 7 bases; junction bases outside the gene matches: 9. In germline, CDR1 is SGHTA, CDR2 FQGTGA. The chain's CDR3 is CASSQTGTSRNEQFF. The CDR3 nucleotides are TGTGCCAGCAGCCAGACCGGGACTAGCAGGAATGAGCAGTTCTTC.

This chain connects TRBV10-2 to TRBJ1-5; no clear D gene. V was clipped by 3 bases and J by 1 base, with 7 bases between them. Looked up from germline, CDR1 is WSHSY and CDR2 is SAAADI. The CDR3 spans 14 residues. CDR3 DNA: TGCGCCAGCAGTGAAGGGCAGAGCAATCAGCCCCAGCATTTT. It translates to CASSEGQSNQPQHF.

This chain uses TRBV19 with TRBJ2-2; no clear D. In germline, CDR1 is LNHDA, CDR2 SQIVND (reference sequence). V gave up 7 bases and J gave up 4 bases, with 7 bases separating them. The CDR3 covers 12 residues. CDR3 sequence reads: CASTAVTGELFF. The CDR3 coding sequence is TGTGCCAGTACCGCAGTCACCGGGGAGCTGTTTTTT.

The table lists this clone with a few counts. The chain joins TRBV28 to TRBJ2-7, with a possible D match to TRBD1 (6 bases). Germline-derived CDR1 and CDR2 are MDHEN and SYDVKM. CDR3 length: 15 residues. Trimming stripped 5 bases from V and 4 bases from J, with 18 bases between. The CDR3 DNA is TGTGCCAGCAGTCTCTTTGAGGGGGTCCTATACGAGCAGTACTTC. Protein sequence: CASSLFEGVLYEQYF.

V gene TRBV19 combines with J gene TRBJ2-3, with no clear D. Germline CDR1 and CDR2: LNHDA and SQIVND (reference sequence). Deletions cut 3 bases from V and 6 bases from J, with 13 bases between. The CDR3 covers 14 residues. CDR3 in DNA: TGTGCCAGTAGTATGGGGATCCCCGGGGATACGCAGTATTTT. Its translation: CASSMGIPGDTQYF.

The chain carries TRBV5-1 and TRBJ2-2; D not resolved. V was pared by 0 bases and J by 0 bases, with 12 bases between. CDR1 SGHRS and CDR2 YFSETQ come from the germline V gene. CDR3 size: 17 residues. The CDR3, as DNA: TGCGCCAGCAGCTTGGCGAGGTTGTTCGCGAACACCGGGGAGCTGTTTTTT. This codes for CASSLARLFANTGELFF.

This clone was counted once. The genes are TRBV11-2 and TRBJ1-5; 10 bases line up with TRBD1. This CDR3 is 19 amino acids long. V was pared by 0 bases and J by 6 bases, with 14 bases of the junction left unmatched. Germline values: CDR1 SGHAT, CDR2 FQNNGV. The CDR3 region is CASSLEIRDRGPSRQPQHF. CDR3 DNA sequence: TGTGCCAGCAGCTTAGAGATTCGAGACAGGGGGCCCTCGCGTCAGCCCCAGCATTTT.

The sample holds a few counts of this clone. The rearrangement joins TRBV7-2 to TRBJ2-7; 10 nucleotides match TRBD1. The CDR3 length is 13 residues. With V trimmed by 5 bases and J by 7 bases, 5 bases remained unmatched. Germline V gives CDR1 SGHTA, CDR2 FQGNSA. This CDR3 reads CASSPRDRGEQYF. The CDR3 region has the DNA TGTGCCAGCAGCCCCCGGGACAGGGGAGAGCAGTACTTC.

This clone was counted once. This chain connects TRBV5-1 to TRBJ2-3; D gene uncertain. From germline, CDR1 is SGHRS and CDR2 YFSETQ. The CDR3 consists of 15 residues. V lost 0 bases to trimming and J lost 2 bases, with 10 bases between them. The CDR3 DNA reads as TGCGCCAGCAGCTTGGATACTTCCCCCACAGATACGCAGTATTTT. This encodes CASSLDTSPTDTQYF.

The J gene is TRBJ1-5, the V gene TRBV6-5, with 7 bases lining up with TRBD1. The CDR3 has 13 amino acids. The germline V gene has CDR1 MNHEY and CDR2 SVGAGI. Unmatched junction bases numbered 6, after V lost 6 bases and J lost 7 bases. Here the CDR3 reads CASRPGGEQPQHF. The CDR3 coding sequence is TGTGCCAGCAGACCAGGGGGGGAACAGCCCCAGCATTTT.

At least ten counts were recorded for this clone. V gene TRBV5-5 combines with J gene TRBJ1-5; 8 nucleotides agree with TRBD1. Germline loops: CDR1 SGHKS, CDR2 YYEKEE (reference sequence). Germline trimming cut 4 bases from V and 1 base from J; bases unmatched to any gene: 4. CDR3 length: 15 residues. The CDR3 region is CASSGGQASNQPQHF. CDR3 DNA sequence: TGTGCCAGCAGCGGGGGACAGGCCAGCAATCAGCCCCAGCATTTT.

The V gene is TRBV6-5, the J gene TRBJ2-1; 8 bases map to TRBD1. Germline V CDR1 and CDR2: MNHEY, SVGAGI. There are 15 residues in the CDR3. The J segment lost 3 bases and the V segment lost 0 bases, leaving 1 base of the junction unmatched. The chain's CDR3 is CASSYSGQVYNEQFF. The DNA of the CDR3 is TGTGCCAGCAGTTACTCGGGACAGGTCTACAATGAGCAGTTCTTC.

The genes are TRBV19 and TRBJ1-5, with D tentatively TRBD1 (6 bases). Germline CDR1 LNHDA, CDR2 SQIVND (reference sequence). The V end lost 2 bases, the J end lost 6 bases, and 14 bases lay between the germline ends. CDR3 length: 15 residues. CDR3 region: CASSISGGVIQPQHF. CDR3 DNA: TGTGCCAGTAGTATATCCGGGGGCGTAATTCAGCCCCAGCATTTT.